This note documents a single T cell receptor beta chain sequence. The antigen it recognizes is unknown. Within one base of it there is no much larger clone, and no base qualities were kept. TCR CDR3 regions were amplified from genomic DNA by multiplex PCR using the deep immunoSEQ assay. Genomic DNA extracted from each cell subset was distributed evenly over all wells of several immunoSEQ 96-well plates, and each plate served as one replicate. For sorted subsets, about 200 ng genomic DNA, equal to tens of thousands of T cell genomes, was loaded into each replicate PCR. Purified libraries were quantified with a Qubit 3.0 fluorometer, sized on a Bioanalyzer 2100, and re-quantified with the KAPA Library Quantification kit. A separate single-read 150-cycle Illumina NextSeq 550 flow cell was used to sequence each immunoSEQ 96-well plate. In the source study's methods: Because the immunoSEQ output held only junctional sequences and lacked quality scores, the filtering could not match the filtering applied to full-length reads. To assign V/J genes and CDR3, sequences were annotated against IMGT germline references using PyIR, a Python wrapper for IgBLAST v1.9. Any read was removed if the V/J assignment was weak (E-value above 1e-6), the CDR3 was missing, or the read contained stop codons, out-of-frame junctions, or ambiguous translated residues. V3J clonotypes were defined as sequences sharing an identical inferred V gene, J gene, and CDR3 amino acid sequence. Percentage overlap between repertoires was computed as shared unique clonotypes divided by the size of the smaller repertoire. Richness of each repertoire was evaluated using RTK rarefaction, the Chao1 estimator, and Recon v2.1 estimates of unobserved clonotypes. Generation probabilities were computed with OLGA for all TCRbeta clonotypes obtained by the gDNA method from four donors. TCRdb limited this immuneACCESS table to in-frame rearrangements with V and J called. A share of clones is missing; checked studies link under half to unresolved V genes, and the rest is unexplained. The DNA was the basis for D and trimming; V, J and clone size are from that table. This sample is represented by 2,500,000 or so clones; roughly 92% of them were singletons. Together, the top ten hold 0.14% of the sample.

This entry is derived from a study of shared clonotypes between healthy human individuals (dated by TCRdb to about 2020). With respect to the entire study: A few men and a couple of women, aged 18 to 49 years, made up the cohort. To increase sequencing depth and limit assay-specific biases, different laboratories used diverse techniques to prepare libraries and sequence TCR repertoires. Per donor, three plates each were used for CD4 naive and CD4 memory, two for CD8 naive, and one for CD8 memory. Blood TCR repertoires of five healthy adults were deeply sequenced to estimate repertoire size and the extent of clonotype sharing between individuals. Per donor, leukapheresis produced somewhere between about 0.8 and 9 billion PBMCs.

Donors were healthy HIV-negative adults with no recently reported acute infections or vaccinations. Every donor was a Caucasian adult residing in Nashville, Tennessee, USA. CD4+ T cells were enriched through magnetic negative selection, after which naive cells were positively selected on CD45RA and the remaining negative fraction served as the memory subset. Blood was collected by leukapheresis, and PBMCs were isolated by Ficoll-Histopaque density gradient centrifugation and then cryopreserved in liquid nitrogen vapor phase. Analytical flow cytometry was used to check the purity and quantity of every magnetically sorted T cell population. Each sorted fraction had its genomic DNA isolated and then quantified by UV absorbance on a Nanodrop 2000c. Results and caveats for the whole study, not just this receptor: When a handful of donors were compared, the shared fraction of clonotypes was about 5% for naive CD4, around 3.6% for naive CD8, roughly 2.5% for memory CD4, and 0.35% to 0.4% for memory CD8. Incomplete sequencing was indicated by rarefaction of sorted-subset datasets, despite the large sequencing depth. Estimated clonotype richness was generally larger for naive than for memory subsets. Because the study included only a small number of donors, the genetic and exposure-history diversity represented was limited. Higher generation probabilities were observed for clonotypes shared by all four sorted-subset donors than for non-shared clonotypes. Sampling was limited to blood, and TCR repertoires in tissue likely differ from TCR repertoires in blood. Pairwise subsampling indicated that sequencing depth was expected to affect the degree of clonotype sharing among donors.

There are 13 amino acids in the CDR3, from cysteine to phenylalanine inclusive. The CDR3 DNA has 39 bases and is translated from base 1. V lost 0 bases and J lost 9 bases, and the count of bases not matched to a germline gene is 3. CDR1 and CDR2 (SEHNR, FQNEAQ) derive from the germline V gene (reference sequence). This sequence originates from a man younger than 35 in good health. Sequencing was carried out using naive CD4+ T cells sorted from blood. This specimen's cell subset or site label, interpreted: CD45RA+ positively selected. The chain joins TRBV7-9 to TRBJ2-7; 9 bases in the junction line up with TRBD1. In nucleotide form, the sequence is TGTGCCAGCAGCTTAGCGGGACAGGGTACGCAGTACTTC. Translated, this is CASSLAGQGTQYF. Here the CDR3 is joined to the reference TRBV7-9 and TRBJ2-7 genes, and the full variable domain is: DTGVSQNPRHKITKRGQNVTFRCDPISEHNRLYWYRQTLGQGPEFLTYFQNEAQLEKSRLLSDRFSAERPKGSFSTLEIQRTEQGDSAMYLCASSLAGQGTQYFGPGTRLTVT.